A selection of T cell receptor beta chains follows, all from one sample in a study of blood T cells in healthy people across ages. TCRdb analysed the 5' RACE reads with MiXCR anew, one entry per CDR3 protein. The repertoire holds about 1.8 million distinct CDR3 sequences, with roughly 49% as singletons. Sequencing was carried out using blood. These receptors all come from a woman aged 40 to 50 in good health. The CDR3 runs from the conserved cysteine through the conserved F or W. D genes are given only for firm matches. Where a row states a size, it is once, few, many or the class of an expanded clone; other rows omit it.

cdr3_nt cdr3_aa d_call v_call clone_size j_call
TGTGCCAGCAGAACGGGACAGGGGGGAGCCGAGCAGTACTTC CASRTGQGGAEQYF TRBD1 TRBV6-2/TRBV6-3 . TRBJ2-7
TGTGCCATCAGTGAGAGCGGGGGCCGCGGGGAGACCCAGTACTTC CAISESGGRGETQYF TRBD2 TRBV10-3 few TRBJ2-5
TGTGCCAGCAGTTGCTCGTTTTCGGGTGGTGAAGCTTTCTTT CASSCSFSGGEAFF . TRBV6-5 . TRBJ1-1
TGTGCCAGTAACCGATATGTGGACAGACAAGAGACCCAGTACTTC CASNRYVDRQETQYF . TRBV6-5 few TRBJ2-5
TGTGCCAGCAGTGAAGCACCGGCTGCTGGAAACACCATATATTTT CASSEAPAAGNTIYF . TRBV6-1 . TRBJ1-3
TGTGCCAGCAGTAAGGACAGGTTGAGGACCGGGGAGCTGTTTTTT CASSKDRLRTGELFF TRBD1 TRBV12-3/TRBV12-4 . TRBJ2-2
TGTGCCAGCAGCGACGCGGGACAGGGATCCATGAACACTGAAGCTTTCTTT CASSDAGQGSMNTEAFF TRBD1 TRBV7-9 . TRBJ1-1
TGCAGTGCCGTGACTCCTTACACAGATACGCAGTATTTT CSAVTPYTDTQYF . TRBV20-1 . TRBJ2-3
TGTGCCAGCAGCTCCAGACTAGCGCGACAAGAGACCCAGTACTTC CASSSRLARQETQYF TRBD2 TRBV12-3/TRBV12-4 few TRBJ2-5
TGTGCCAGCAGCTTACAAGGCAGCCTAAATGAAAAACTGTTTTTT CASSLQGSLNEKLFF . TRBV7-9 . TRBJ1-4
TGTGCCAGCAGCTTAGTGGCGAGGCTAGCAAGGAGCACAGATACGCAGTATTTT CASSLVARLARSTDTQYF . TRBV7-8 . TRBJ2-3
TGCACCAGCAGCTTGGTGGGACTAGCGGGCTATGAGCAGTTCTTC CTSSLVGLAGYEQFF TRBD2 TRBV5-1 . TRBJ2-1
TGTGCCAGCAGGCTCGACAGGAGCAATGAGCAGTTCTTC CASRLDRSNEQFF . TRBV12-3/TRBV12-4 . TRBJ2-1
TGTGCCAGCAGCGACGCGACTAGCGGGGGCACAGATACGCAGTATTTT CASSDATSGGTDTQYF TRBD2 TRBV3-1 . TRBJ2-3
TGCAGTGCTAGAGACGTCACAGGTGAACCGGGACAGGGGGCCCAAGCGTACAATGAGCAGTTCTTC CSARDVTGEPGQGAQAYNEQFF TRBD1 TRBV20-1 few TRBJ2-1
TGCAGCGTTGTAACGTTTGTGGGTAGGGCTGGGGCCAACGTCCTGACTTTC CSVVTFVGRAGANVLTF . TRBV29-1 . TRBJ2-6
TGCGCCAGCAGTGATGGTGGGACTTCCCGGGATACGCAGTATTTT CASSDGGTSRDTQYF . TRBV10-1 . TRBJ2-3
TGTGCCAGCAGCCGCAATAGCAATCAGCCCCAGCATTTT CASSRNSNQPQHF . TRBV7-9 few TRBJ1-5
TGCAGCTTCAGTGTTAGTGGCACAGATACGCAGTATTTT CSFSVSGTDTQYF . TRBV29-1 once TRBJ2-3
TGTGCCACCAGCAGCAACAGGGGGCGCCTGCAAGAGACCCAGTACTTC CATSSNRGRLQETQYF TRBD1 TRBV15 . TRBJ2-5
TGTGCCAGCAGCTTAGGAGTAAATACGCAGTATTTT CASSLGVNTQYF . TRBV5-5 few TRBJ2-3
TGTGCCAGCAGTCCACCCTTCGACGATCAAGAGACCCAGTACTTC CASSPPFDDQETQYF . TRBV6-2/TRBV6-3 . TRBJ2-5
TGCGCCAGCAGAACAGCCGGAGGCCAAAATGAGCAGTTCTTC CASRTAGGQNEQFF . TRBV10-2 . TRBJ2-1
TGTGCCAGCAGTTCTGGAGGGGGCGATGGCTACACCTTC CASSSGGGDGYTF TRBD1 TRBV12-3/TRBV12-4 . TRBJ1-2
TGTGCCGCCGGCCCGTCAGATACGCAGTATTTT CAAGPSDTQYF . TRBV6-5 . TRBJ2-3
TGCGCCAGCGGACAGGGTTCCTACGAGCAGTACTTC CASGQGSYEQYF TRBD1 TRBV5-1 many TRBJ2-7
TGTGCCACCAGCAAAGGACAGGGGGAAATCTACGAGCAGTACTTC CATSKGQGEIYEQYF TRBD1 TRBV15 . TRBJ2-7
TGTGCCAGCAGCCAATATATGACAATGGAGACCCAGTACTTC CASSQYMTMETQYF . TRBV3-1 . TRBJ2-5
TGCAGCGTTGTGACAGGGAACACTGAAGCTTTCTTT CSVVTGNTEAFF . TRBV29-1 few TRBJ1-1
TGTGCCAGCAGGATGTCCGGCGGGGGCACAGATACGCAGTATTTT CASRMSGGGTDTQYF . TRBV7-2 few TRBJ2-3
TGTGCCATCAGTGACCCGGGACAGGGACCAAGAGATACGCAGTATTTT CAISDPGQGPRDTQYF TRBD1 TRBV10-3 few TRBJ2-3
TGCAGTACACAGGGCGTAAATGAGCAGTACTTC CSTQGVNEQYF . TRBV20-1 . TRBJ2-5
TGTGTCAGCAGCCCGCCTAGCTCCTACGAGCAGTACTTC CVSSPPSSYEQYF . TRBV4-2 . TRBJ2-7
TGTGCCAGCAGCTTCGACACGGGGAATGAGCAGTTCTTC CASSFDTGNEQFF . TRBV11-2 . TRBJ2-1
TGTGCCGGACAAGGGGGAAGTAGCACAGATACGCAGTATTTT CAGQGGSSTDTQYF . TRBV7-2 . TRBJ2-3
TGTGCCAGCAGCGCGGGACTCCTTTACGAGCAGTACTTC CASSAGLLYEQYF . TRBV9 . TRBJ2-7
TGCAGTGCAGGGGGGGGATCGGAGACCCAGTACTTC CSAGGGSETQYF . TRBV20-1 . TRBJ2-5
TGTGCCAGCAGTCCTTCTTCGAGGGCGTCGGGCTACACCTTC CASSPSSRASGYTF . TRBV27 . TRBJ1-2
TGTGCCAGCAGCGAGGACGAAAACATTCAGTACTTC CASSEDENIQYF . TRBV7-2 . TRBJ2-4
TGCGCCAGCAGCCATGGGGACAGCCAAGAGACCCAGTACTTC CASSHGDSQETQYF TRBD1 TRBV4-1 few TRBJ2-5
TGTGCCAGCAGCATCGGGACAGGGGTAACCTACGAGCAGTACTTC CASSIGTGVTYEQYF TRBD1 TRBV11-2 few TRBJ2-7